The clone carrying this TCR beta chain was counted a single time. Its antigen is not known. The sample belongs to a study of cytomegalovirus exposure and HLA in healthy donors. On the study more broadly: In a later analysis, the 110 or so validation repertoires were reported to have used the same platform as the 650 to 800 first-cohort repertoires.

The study, taken as a whole, reports: The study labeled 150 or so TCR beta chains cytomegalovirus-associated. Reportedly, diagnosis of cytomegalovirus status by the classifier showed high specificity and sensitivity.

The donors were part of the validation cohort of fewer than 150 subjects. That cohort was separate from the first cohort, which comprised 666 subjects. Profiling relied on immunoSEQ multiplex PCR, and the TCRdb table lists in-frame clones only, not all of them. This sample has tens of thousands of clones, with about 89% found just once. With 4 bases removed from V and 2 bases from J, the gap between germline ends came to 10 bases. This CDR3 is 14 amino acids long. The germline V gene has CDR1 SNHLY and CDR2 FYNNEI. Material for sequencing was PBMCs. V and J are TRBV2 and TRBJ2-3; D is unresolved. The sequence was obtained from a woman between 18 and 29 years old in good health and CMV-seronegative. DNA of the CDR3: TGTGCCAGCAGTGTGAGGCGAGACACAGATACGCAGTATTTT. Its translation is CASSVRRDTDTQYF.